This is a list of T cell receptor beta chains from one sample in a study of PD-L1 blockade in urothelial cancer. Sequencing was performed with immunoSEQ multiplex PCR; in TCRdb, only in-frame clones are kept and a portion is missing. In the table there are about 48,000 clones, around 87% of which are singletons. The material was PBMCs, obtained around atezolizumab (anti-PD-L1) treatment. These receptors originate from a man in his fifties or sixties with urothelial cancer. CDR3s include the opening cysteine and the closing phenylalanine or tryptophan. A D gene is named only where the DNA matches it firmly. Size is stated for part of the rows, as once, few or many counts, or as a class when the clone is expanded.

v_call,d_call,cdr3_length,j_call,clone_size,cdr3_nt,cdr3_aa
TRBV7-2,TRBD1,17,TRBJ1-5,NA,TGTGCCAGCAGCTTAGGGAGGACAGGGGCAAGCAATCAGCCCCAGCATTTT,CASSLGRTGASNQPQHF
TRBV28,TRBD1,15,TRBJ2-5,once,TGTGCCAGCAGTTTATCAGGGACAGGGGTAGAGACCCAGTACTTC,CASSLSGTGVETQYF
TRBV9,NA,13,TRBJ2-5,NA,TGTGCCAGCAGCGACAGGAACCAAGAGACCCAGTACTTC,CASSDRNQETQYF
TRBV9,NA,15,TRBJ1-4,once,TGTGCCAGCAGCCCTACGGACCAGGGGAGTGAAAAACTGTTTTTT,CASSPTDQGSEKLFF
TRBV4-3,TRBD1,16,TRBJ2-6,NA,TGCGCCAGCAGCCAGCGAACAGGGGCCGGGGCCAACGTCCTGACTTTC,CASSQRTGAGANVLTF
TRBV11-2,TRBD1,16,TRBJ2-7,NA,TGTGCCAGCAGCCCGGCCGTCGGGACAGTGTCCTACGAGCAGTACTTC,CASSPAVGTVSYEQYF
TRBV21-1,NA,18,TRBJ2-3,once,TGTGCCAGCAGCTTATGGGGTAGCGGGGGGGCTGTGACAGATACGCAGTATTTT,CASSLWGSGGAVTDTQYF
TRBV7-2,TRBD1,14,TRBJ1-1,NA,TGTGCCAGCAGCTCGAGGACAGGGCCCACTGAAGCTTTCTTT,CASSSRTGPTEAFF
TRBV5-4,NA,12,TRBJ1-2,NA,TGTGCCAGCAGCTCTACAGGCTATGGCTACACCTTC,CASSSTGYGYTF
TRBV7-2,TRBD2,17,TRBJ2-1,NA,TGTGCCAGCAGCAAACGGACTAGCGGTTTCTCCTACAATGAGCAGTTCTTC,CASSKRTSGFSYNEQFF
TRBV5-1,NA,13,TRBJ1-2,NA,TGCGCCAGCAGCTTGCCCACTAACTATGGCTACACCTTC,CASSLPTNYGYTF
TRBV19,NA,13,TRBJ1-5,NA,TGTGCCAGTAGTATCAGGGGAAATCAGCCCCAGCATTTT,CASSIRGNQPQHF
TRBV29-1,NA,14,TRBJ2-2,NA,TGCAGCGTTGGGTTTAATAGAAACACCGGGGAGCTGTTTTTT,CSVGFNRNTGELFF
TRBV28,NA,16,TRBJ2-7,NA,TGTGCCAGCAGTTTATCGCAGGGTCAAGATTTCTACGAGCAGTACTTC,CASSLSQGQDFYEQYF
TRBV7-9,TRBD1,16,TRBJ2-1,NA,TGTGCCAGCAGCTTACGGCGGGGACAGGGAGGCAATGAGCAGTTCTTC,CASSLRRGQGGNEQFF
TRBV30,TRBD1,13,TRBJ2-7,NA,TGTGCCTGCCGACAGGGAAGGGTCTACGAGCAGTACTTC,CACRQGRVYEQYF
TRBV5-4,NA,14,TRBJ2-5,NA,TGTGCCAGCAGCTTGGTAGGGGCACTCGAGACCCAGTACTTC,CASSLVGALETQYF
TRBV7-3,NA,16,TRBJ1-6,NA,TGTGCCAGCACAGGGGACGGGGAGACCTATAATTCACCCCTCCACTTT,CASTGDGETYNSPLHF
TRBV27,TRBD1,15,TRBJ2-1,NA,TGTGCCAGCAGTTCCTGGGACAGGGGGACGAATGAGCAGTTCTTC,CASSSWDRGTNEQFF
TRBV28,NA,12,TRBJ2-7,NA,TGTGCCAGCGTGGGCAGCTCCTACGAGCAGTACTTC,CASVGSSYEQYF
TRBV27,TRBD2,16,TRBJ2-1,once,TGTGCCAGCAGTAAACCGGGACTAGCGGCCCCACGGGAGCAGTTCTTC,CASSKPGLAAPREQFF
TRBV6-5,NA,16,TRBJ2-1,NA,TGTGCCAGCAGTTCCCGACACAGAGTTGCCTACAATGAGCAGTTCTTC,CASSSRHRVAYNEQFF